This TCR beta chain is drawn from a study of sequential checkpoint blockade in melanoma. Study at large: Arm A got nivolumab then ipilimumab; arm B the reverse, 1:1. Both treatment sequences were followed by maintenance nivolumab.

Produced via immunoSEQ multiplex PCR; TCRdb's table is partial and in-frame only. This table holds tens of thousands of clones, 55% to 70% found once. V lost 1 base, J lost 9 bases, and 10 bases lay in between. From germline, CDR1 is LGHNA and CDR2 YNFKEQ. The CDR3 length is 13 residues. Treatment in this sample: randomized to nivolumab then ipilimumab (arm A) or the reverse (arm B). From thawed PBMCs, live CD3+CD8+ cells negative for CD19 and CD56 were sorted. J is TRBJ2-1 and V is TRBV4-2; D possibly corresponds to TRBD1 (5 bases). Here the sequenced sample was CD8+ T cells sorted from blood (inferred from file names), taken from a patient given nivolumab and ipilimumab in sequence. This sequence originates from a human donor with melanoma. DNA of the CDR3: TGTGCCAGCAGCCAAGTCGTTAGGGGTGAGCAGTTCTTC. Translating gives CASSQVVRGEQFF.